This T cell receptor beta chain was retrieved from a study of T cell responses to AZD1222 COVID-19 vaccine. Profiled with immunoSEQ multiplex PCR; TCRdb holds only in-frame clones, not every one. The table includes about 150,000 clones, roughly nine tenths detected once. The CDR3 sequence is 13 residues long. The V and J ends lost 10 bases and 1 base respectively, with 13 bases between them. This receptor was obtained from an adult in good health. This chain uses TRBV12-3 or TRBV12-4 with TRBJ1-1; no definite D call. The specimen comprised peripheral blood, sampled on day 0 of AZD1222 vaccination. The DNA of the CDR3 is TGTGCCACCGCCCGGATCCCGAACACTGAAGCTTTCTTT. This sequence encodes CATARIPNTEAFF.